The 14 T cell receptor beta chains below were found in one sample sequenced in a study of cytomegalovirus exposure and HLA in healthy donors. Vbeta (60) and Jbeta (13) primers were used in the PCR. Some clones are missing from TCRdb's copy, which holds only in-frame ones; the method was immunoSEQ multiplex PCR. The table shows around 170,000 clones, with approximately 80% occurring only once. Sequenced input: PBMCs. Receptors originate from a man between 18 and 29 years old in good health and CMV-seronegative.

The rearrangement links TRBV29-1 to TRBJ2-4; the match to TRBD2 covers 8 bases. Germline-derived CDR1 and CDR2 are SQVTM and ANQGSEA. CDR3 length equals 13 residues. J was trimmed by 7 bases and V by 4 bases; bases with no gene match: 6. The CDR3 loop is CSVGAGVHNIQYF. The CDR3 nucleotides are TGCAGCGTTGGAGCGGGAGTACATAACATTCAGTACTTC.

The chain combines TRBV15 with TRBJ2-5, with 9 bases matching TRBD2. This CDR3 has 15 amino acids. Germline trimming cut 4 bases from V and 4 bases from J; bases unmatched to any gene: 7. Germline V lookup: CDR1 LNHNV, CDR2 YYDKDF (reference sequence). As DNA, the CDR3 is TGTGCCACCAGCACGGGGCTAGCGGGGACAGAGACCCAGTACTTC. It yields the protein CATSTGLAGTETQYF.

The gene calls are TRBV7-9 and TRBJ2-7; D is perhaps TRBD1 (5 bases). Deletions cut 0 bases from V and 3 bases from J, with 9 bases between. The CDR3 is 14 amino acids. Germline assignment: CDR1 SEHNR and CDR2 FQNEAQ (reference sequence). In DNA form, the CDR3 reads TGTGCCAGCAGCTTAGCGGGGCAGCTCTACGAGCAGTACTTC. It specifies CASSLAGQLYEQYF.

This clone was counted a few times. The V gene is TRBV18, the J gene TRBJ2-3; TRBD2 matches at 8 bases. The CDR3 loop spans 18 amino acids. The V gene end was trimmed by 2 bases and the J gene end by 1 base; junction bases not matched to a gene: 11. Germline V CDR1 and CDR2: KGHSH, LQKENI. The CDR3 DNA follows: TGTGCCAGCTCACCAGGTCTAGCGGGCCTAAGCCGCACAGATACGCAGTATTTT. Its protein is CASSPGLAGLSRTDTQYF.

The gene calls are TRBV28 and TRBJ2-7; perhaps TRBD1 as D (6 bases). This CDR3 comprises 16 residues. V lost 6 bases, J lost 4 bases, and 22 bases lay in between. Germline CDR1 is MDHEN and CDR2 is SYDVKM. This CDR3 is CASSPLQGAREYEQYF. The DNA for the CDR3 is TGTGCCAGCAGCCCACTACAGGGCGCAAGGGAATACGAGCAGTACTTC.

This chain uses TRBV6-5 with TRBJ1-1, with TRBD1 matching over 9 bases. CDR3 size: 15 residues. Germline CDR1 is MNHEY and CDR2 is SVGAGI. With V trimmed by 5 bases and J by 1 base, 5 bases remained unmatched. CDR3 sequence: CASSNTGGRNTEAFF. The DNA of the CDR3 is TGTGCCAGCAGTAATACAGGGGGCCGGAACACTGAAGCTTTCTTT.

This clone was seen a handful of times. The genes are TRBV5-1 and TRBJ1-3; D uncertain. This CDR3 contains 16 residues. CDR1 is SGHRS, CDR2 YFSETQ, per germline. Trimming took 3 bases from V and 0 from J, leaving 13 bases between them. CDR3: CASSSLTSTSGNTIYF. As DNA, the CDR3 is TGCGCCAGCAGCTCCCTGACTTCGACCTCTGGAAACACCATATATTTT.

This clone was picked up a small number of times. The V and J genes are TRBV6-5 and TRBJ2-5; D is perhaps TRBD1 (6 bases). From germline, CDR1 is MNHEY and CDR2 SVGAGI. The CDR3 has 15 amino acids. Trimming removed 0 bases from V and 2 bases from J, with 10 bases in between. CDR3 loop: CASSYSMQGQETQYF. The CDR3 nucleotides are TGTGCCAGCAGTTACTCGATGCAGGGGCAAGAGACCCAGTACTTC.

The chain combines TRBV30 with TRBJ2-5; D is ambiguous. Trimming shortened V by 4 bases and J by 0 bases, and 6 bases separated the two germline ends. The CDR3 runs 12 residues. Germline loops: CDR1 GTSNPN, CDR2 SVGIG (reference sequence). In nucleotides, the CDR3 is TGTGCCTGGATGCAGAACCAAGAGACCCAGTACTTC. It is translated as CAWMQNQETQYF.

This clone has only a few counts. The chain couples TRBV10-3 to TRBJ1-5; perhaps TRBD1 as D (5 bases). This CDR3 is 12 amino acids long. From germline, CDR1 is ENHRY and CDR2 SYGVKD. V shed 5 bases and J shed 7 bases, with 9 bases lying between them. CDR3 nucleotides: TGTGCCATCAGTAGGGGCGGACAGCCCCAGCATTTT. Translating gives CAISRGGQPQHF.

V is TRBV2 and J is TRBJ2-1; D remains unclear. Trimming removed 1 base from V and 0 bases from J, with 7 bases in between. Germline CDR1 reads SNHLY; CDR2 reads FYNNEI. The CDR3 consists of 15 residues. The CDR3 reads CASSEDRSSYNEQFF. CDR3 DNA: TGTGCCAGCAGTGAAGATCGGAGCTCCTACAATGAGCAGTTCTTC.

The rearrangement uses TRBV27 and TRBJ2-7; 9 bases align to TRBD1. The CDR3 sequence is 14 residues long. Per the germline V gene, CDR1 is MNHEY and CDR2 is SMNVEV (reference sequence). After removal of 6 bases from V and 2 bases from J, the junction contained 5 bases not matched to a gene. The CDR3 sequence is CASRPDRGAYEQYF. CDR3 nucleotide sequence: TGTGCCAGCAGACCGGACAGGGGAGCCTACGAGCAGTACTTC.

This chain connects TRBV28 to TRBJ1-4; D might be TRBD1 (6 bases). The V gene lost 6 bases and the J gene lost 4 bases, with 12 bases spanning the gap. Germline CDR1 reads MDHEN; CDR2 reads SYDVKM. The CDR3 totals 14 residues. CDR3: CASRYRVLNEKLFF. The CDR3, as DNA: TGTGCCAGCAGATACAGGGTGCTTAATGAAAAACTGTTTTTT.

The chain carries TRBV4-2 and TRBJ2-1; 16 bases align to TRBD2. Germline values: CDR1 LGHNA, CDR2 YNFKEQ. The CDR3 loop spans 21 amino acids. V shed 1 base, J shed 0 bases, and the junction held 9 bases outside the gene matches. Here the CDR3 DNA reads TGTGCCAGCAGCCAAGCTACCGGGGGGACTAGCGGGAGGGGCTCCTACAATGAGCAGTTCTTC. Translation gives CASSQATGGTSGRGSYNEQFF.